The entry that follows covers one T cell receptor beta chain sequence. Its antigen specificity is not known. No base quality values were provided; no much bigger clone lies one nucleotide off. What this sample's time point label stands for: baseline before first vaccination. Vaccinee samples came from UK trials COV001 and COV002, including a single-blind randomized controlled phase 2/3 trial of AZD1222 (ChAdOx1 nCoV-19) in healthy adults. Trial participant PBMC samples were collected at day 0 and day 28 after the second dose for TCRbeta chain sequencing. The CDR3 regions of human TCRbeta chains were analyzed by immunosequencing. Regarding the original processing steps: Repertoire TCRs were checked for matches against a reference library of SARS-CoV-2-specific TCRs that had been generated using the MIRA antigen-specificity platform. Breadth meant the fraction of unique TCRs that were SARS-CoV-2-associated, whereas depth meant the fraction of total T cells that were SARS-CoV-2-associated. Using the MIRA data, each spike-specific TCR was assigned both to the spike region to which the TCR was reactive and to a CD4 or CD8 class. Log10-transformed breadth and depth values were compared by one-way ANOVA with Sidak's multiple comparisons tests. In its TCRdb copy, this immuneACCESS table keeps in-frame sequences only and misses some clones. Where compared with another copy, unresolved V genes explain less than half of these, and the others have no known cause. The V and J calls and clone size are taken from that table; D and trimming were inferred from the DNA. This sample lists about 97,000 clones; 86% were detected once. The ten largest clonotypes hold roughly 1.4% of the sample.

The data originate from a study of T cell responses to AZD1222 COVID-19 vaccine (dated by TCRdb to 2020 to 2022). Regarding the study in general: AZD1222 recipients given second doses at about 4 weeks or at about 12 weeks were pooled, since spike-specific TCR depth and breadth were not found to differ between the two schedules. Trial participants were enrolled by age into subgroups of 18-55, 56-69 and 70-plus years, and around 140, 26 and 57 TCR-sequenced participants, respectively, were included in these subgroups. TCR sequencing was performed for roughly 250 trial participants, of whom about 200 were given two doses of AZD1222 and approximately 25 were given two doses of MenACWY control vaccine. The study at large found these results: Participants were mostly white British, with more females than males. The authors suggested clonal diversity may have been underestimated. In the small 56-69-year group, the increase in depth fell short of significance, most likely because of low power. Vaccine-associated CD4 TCRs spanned the whole spike protein, with dominant responses in regions 160-218 and 743-854. Reportedly, close to half of the unique spike-specific TCRs recognized epitopes lying outside the regions that are mutated in the B.1.351 and B.1.1.7 variants. After two AZD1222 doses, both the breadth and the depth of spike-specific TCRs were significantly higher than at day 0 and than in MenACWY recipients. Because no samples from the day 14 peak response were available, repertoires could be characterized only after the peak T cell response. Conclusions about previously exposed vaccinees are limited because only six or seven AZD1222 recipients were SARS-CoV-2 seropositive at baseline.

The germline V gene gives CDR1 as SGHRS and CDR2 as YFSETQ. The CDR3 measures 13 amino acids from cysteine to phenylalanine. Of all the DNA, just the CDR3 is kept, 39 bases in frame from base 1. Deletion took 2 bases off V and 8 bases off J, with a span of 13 bases between the germline ends. The sequencing here drew on peripheral blood, taken on day 0 of AZD1222 vaccination. This clonotype originated in an adult in good health. The sequence joins TRBV5-1 to TRBJ1-2, and possibly TRBD1, on 6 matching bases. The CDR3 in this case is CASSFTGSEGYTF. In nucleotide form, the sequence is TGCGCCAGCAGCTTCACAGGGTCAGAGGGCTACACCTTC.